A single T cell receptor (beta chain) is shown here with its context. Its antigen is still unknown. One base away there is no much larger clone; base qualities are not given. The data stem from a study of blood T cell repertoires in COVID-19 (dated by TCRdb to 2018 to 2020). About the investigation overall: Collaborator samples came from the United States, Italy and Spain and covered acute and convalescent phases of COVID-19. Where available, HLA class I and class II types were obtained from metadata supplied by the sample provider rather than from assay-based typing. Samples came from the ongoing ImmuneRACE study (first 160 participants) plus 1,254 subjects from 6 global collaborators. The dataset comprised deeply sampled blood TCRbeta repertoires from subjects exposed to, actively infected with, or recovered from COVID-19. A freely available public database, intended as a resource for researchers studying the immune response to SARS-CoV-2, is where the repertoires were released. The material from the prospective study consisted of cDNA or gDNA derived from T cells, B-cell-depleted T cells, or PBMCs. A de-identified subject ID, COVID-19 status, age in years and sex were almost always included in the sample metadata.

Germline trimming amounts to 0 bases on V and 9 bases on J, with 9 as the count of junction bases outside the gene matches. The CDR1 and CDR2 encoded by the germline V gene are KGHSH and LQKENI. The CDR3 runs 16 residues from the cysteine to the phenylalanine. CDR3 DNA is the only sequence kept; it has 48 bases, read in frame from the first base. Results the study describes overall, beyond this receptor: The amount of clinical and demographic metadata varied by source and participant and was provided uncurated.

TCRbeta CDR3 regions were amplified from genomic DNA using the immunoSEQ Assay, a bias-controlled multiplex PCR. Under the source paper's analysis protocol: Nucleated cell counts per sample were estimated from amplification of reference gene primers within the assay. Sequence reads were collapsed and filtered to measure the absolute abundance of every unique TCRbeta CDR3 rearrangement. Productive Simpson clonality was computed per sample as the square root of Simpson's diversity index over productive rearrangements. Here the immuneACCESS table is served through TCRdb, limited to in-frame sequences with V and J called. Missing clones are a known gap in these copies; in checked studies unresolved V genes cover under half, and the rest lacks a known reason. D and trimming were read from the DNA, whereas the V and J calls and clone size are those reported in that table. The sample has roughly 230,000 clones on record, roughly 89% of them singletons. The ten top clones hold 2.1% of the sample.

One collaborating source in Seattle enrolled patients during active infection and followed them longitudinally through the course of disease. The collaborating institutions used their own protocols to collect whole blood in K2EDTA tubes. For TCRbeta analysis, collaborator samples were shipped as frozen whole blood, as isolated PBMCs, or as DNA extracted from either sample type. The sequence was collected from a woman in her sixties with COVID-19, enrolled during active disease. Sequenced sample: peripheral blood. The rearranged chain carries TRBV18 and TRBJ1-2, and TRBD1 matches 11 of the central bases. The CDR3 protein: CASSPPLLGTGGSYTF. The sequence in DNA is TGTGCCAGCTCACCACCCCTCCTCGGGACAGGGGGTAGCTACACCTTC.